The 11 T cell receptor beta chains reported below all come from one sample, sequenced in a study of T cell repertoires in cytomegalovirus infection. TCRdb passed the reads through MiXCR, listing each CDR3 protein once. The sample has about 180,000 distinct CDR3 sequences, about 18% seen once. Sequencing input: CD8+ T cells from PBMCs. These receptors came from a human donor in good health (CMV status not recorded). Some clones in this sample may be carry-over from other donors' samples.

V and J are TRBV12-3 or TRBV12-4 and TRBJ1-1, with unresolved D. The CDR3 extends over 14 amino acids. Trimming cost V 6 bases and J 3 bases, with 14 bases left between them. CDR3 nucleotides: TGTGCCAGCAGCCGAACAGTCTCGGACACTGAAGCTTTCTTT. This encodes CASSRTVSDTEAFF.

The chain uses TRBV28 and TRBJ1-1, with 10 nucleotides matching TRBD1. J gave up 7 bases and V 5 bases, and 10 bases lay outside the gene matches. The CDR3 is made up of 15 amino acids. In germline, CDR1 is MDHEN, CDR2 SYDVKM. Here the CDR3 reads CASSQGTGARVEAFF. For the CDR3, the DNA is TGTGCCAGCAGTCAAGGGACAGGGGCGAGGGTTGAAGCTTTCTTT.

In this sample, this clonotype turned up many times. The rearrangement uses TRBV6-2 or TRBV6-3 and TRBJ1-1; the D is unclear. Trimming stripped 2 bases from V and 1 base from J, with 5 bases between. Germline values: CDR1 MNHEY, CDR2 SVGEGT. This CDR3 spans 13 amino acids. The CDR3 loop reads CASSYNENTEAFF. CDR3 sequence (DNA): TGTGCCAGCAGTTACAATGAGAACACTGAAGCTTTCTTT.

This CDR3 is CASSPSGSTGELFF. The DNA for the CDR3 is TGTGCCAGCAGCCCCTCAGGGTCGACCGGGGAGCTGTTTTTT. The V gene is TRBV6-4, the J gene TRBJ2-2, with a possible D match to TRBD1 (5 bases). The germline gives CDR1 MRHNA, CDR2 SNTAGT. This CDR3 has 14 amino acids. Trimming removed 6 bases from V and 5 bases from J, with 13 bases in between.

The V and J genes are TRBV12-5 and TRBJ2-7; D call uncertain. CDR3 length: 12 amino acids. The germline V and J ends were trimmed by 4 bases and 2 bases, with 6 bases remaining between them. Germline V gives CDR1 LGHNT, CDR2 FRNRAP. The CDR3: CASGWGTYEQYF. CDR3 bases: TGTGCTAGTGGTTGGGGAACCTACGAGCAGTACTTC.

This clonotype has just one count. DNA for the CDR3: TGTGCCAGCAGAGCAGGGAGCCCCACTGAAGCTTTCTTT. The encoded protein is CASRAGSPTEAFF. The V and J genes are TRBV25-1 and TRBJ1-1, with D possibly TRBD1 on 5 matching bases. The V end lost 6 bases, the J end lost 4 bases, and 12 bases lay between the germline ends. The CDR3 loop spans 13 amino acids. Germline CDR1 reads MGHDK; CDR2 reads SYGVNS.

The chain is built from TRBV15 and TRBJ2-1; 9 nucleotides match TRBD2. V dropped 4 bases and J dropped 14; count of bases not matched to a gene: 18. The CDR3 spans 16 residues. Germline CDR1 reads LNHNV; CDR2 reads YYDKDF (reference sequence). This CDR3 reads CATSTPGDSGGPQEFF. In DNA, the CDR3 is TGTGCCACCAGCACCCCCGGGGATAGCGGGGGCCCTCAAGAGTTCTTC.

The table lists this clonotype with many counts. The V call is TRBV7-9, the J call TRBJ1-4, with TRBD1 identical over 7 bases. The CDR3 has 15 amino acids. Germline loops: CDR1 SEHNR, CDR2 FQNEAQ (reference sequence). J was trimmed by 8 bases and V by 3 bases; bases with no gene match: 9. CDR3 nucleotide sequence: TGTGCCAGCAGCTTCAGACAGGGCGTTGGCGAAAAACTGTTTTTT. Translation: CASSFRQGVGEKLFF.

The table lists this clonotype with a few counts. V and J are TRBV7-9 and TRBJ2-7, with D hard to call. This CDR3 region has 13 residues. Germline CDR1 reads SEHNR; CDR2 reads FQNEAQ (reference sequence). V was shortened by 0 bases and J by 2 bases, with 5 bases between the two germline ends. The CDR3 DNA reads as TGTGCCAGCAGCTTAGCTTTCCCCTACGAGCAGTACTTC. Encoded protein: CASSLAFPYEQYF.

This clonotype was observed a few times. The DNA of the CDR3 is TGTGCCAGCAGCTGGGATGGGGGGATGAATCAGCCCCAGCATTTT. This encodes CASSWDGGMNQPQHF. J is TRBJ1-5 and V is TRBV7-9; a weak D match, TRBD1 (5 bases). Between the trimmed V and J ends, which lost 4 bases and 4 bases, there was a span of 14 bases. CDR3 length equals 15 residues. Germline V gene lookup returns CDR1 SEHNR and CDR2 FQNEAQ (reference sequence).

This clonotype was seen a few times. The gene calls are TRBV12-5 and TRBJ2-6, with 10 bases fitting TRBD1. CDR3 length: 18 residues. Looked up from germline, CDR1 is LGHNT and CDR2 is FRNRAP. The ends lost 3 bases at V and 2 bases at J; junction bases unmatched: 7. The DNA for the CDR3 is TGTGCTAGTGGTTTTCTACTGACAGGGGGCCCTGGGGCCAACGTCCTGACTTTC. It encodes CASGFLLTGGPGANVLTF.